This TCR beta chain stems from a study of PD-1 blockade in classical Hodgkin lymphoma (TCRdb year 2020). With regard to the full study: Nivolumab dosing was 3 mg/kg intravenously every 2 weeks, continuing until either disease progression or unacceptable toxicity. The study used TCR beta sequencing and CyTOF to define a peripheral blood immune signature of response to PD-1 blockade in classical Hodgkin lymphoma. Study-wide conclusions, independent of this receptor: Baseline TCR diversity was reported to be lower in newly diagnosed patients than in healthy donors, and even lower in relapsed/refractory patients. The study was restricted to a single clinical trial cohort, and the causes of repertoire differences, possibly disease activity or prior therapy, were left undefined. Baseline diversity similar to that of newly diagnosed patients was observed in trial patients achieving complete response, whereas significantly lower diversity was observed in partial responders and progressors. Patients starting nivolumab less than 1 year after ASCT had lower diversity and were excluded from later analyses to avoid confounding by immune reconstitution. CD4+ but not CD8+ TCR diversity rose significantly by C4D1 (p=0.0027 vs p=0.16), most apparent in complete responders (p=0.02).

V is pared back by 0 bases and J by 4 bases, with 6 bases lying between the germline termini. From the cysteine up to the phenylalanine, the CDR3 has a length of 14 residues. This entry keeps only the CDR3 DNA: 42 bases, framed from base 1. Reading the germline V gene gives CDR1 MNHEY and CDR2 SVGAGI. Genomic DNA was isolated using the Qiagen DNeasy kit from unsorted PBMCs as well as from negatively selected CD4+ and CD8+ fractions. Amplification of TCR beta CDR3 regions was done by immunoSEQ multiplex PCR with primers that anneal to V and J segments. Amplification bias was minimized using a synthetic immune receptor repertoire, and residual bias was removed computationally after sequencing. The paper's processing steps were these. Repertoire diversity was quantified as the Shannon entropy index using custom Python scripts. The unsorted, CD4+ and CD8+ repertoires were each analyzed separately, with the exception of combined analyses, where CD4+ and CD8+ sequences were merged in silico. A clone counted as expanded when the clone's frequency after treatment rose at least 2-fold relative to C1D1, and clones undetected at baseline were given a pseudocount of 0.5. Singleton clones were defined as clones with 0 or 1 copy at C1D1, and non-singleton clones were defined as clones with 2 or more copies. Clones expanded in unsorted samples were assigned a CD4+, CD8+ or unknown annotation through matching of protein sequences in sorted samples from the same patient. Wilcoxon tests on paired samples were used to test changes in diversity from C1D1 to C4D1. TCRdb took this table from immuneACCESS and kept in-frame rearrangements with V and J called. Such tables lack part of the clones; where checked against another copy, unresolved V genes explain under half of the gap, and the rest is unexplained. V, J and clone size reflect that table, while D and trimming were determined from the DNA. Present in this sample are over 5,500 clones, around 80% of which were seen just once. The top ten clones comprise over 45% of the sample.

Reading the label with the study, this specimen's time point is: cycle 1 day 1 (C1D1), immediately before nivolumab initiation. All trial patients had relapsed after autologous stem cell transplantation, with cohorts A, B and C differing in prior brentuximab vedotin exposure. The trial cohort comprised some 60 patients with relapsed/refractory classical Hodgkin lymphoma whose best overall responses were complete response, partial response or progressive disease. Single-agent nivolumab was administered to trial patients in the multi-cohort phase II CheckMate 205 trial. An independent review committee assessed best overall response using the 2007 International Working Group response criteria. Trial PBMCs were collected just before the start of nivolumab (C1D1) and during therapy at cycle 2 day 1 and cycle 4 day 1. Peripheral blood was collected in 8 mL Vacutainer Cell Preparation Tubes, from which PBMCs were isolated by centrifugation and then cryopreserved.

On this clone itself: The antigen it binds to is not known. No much larger clone exists at a distance of one base, and base qualities are not known.

Sample: peripheral blood mononuclear cells (PBMCs), taken at baseline. This receptor was taken from a human donor with classical Hodgkin lymphoma. The V gene is TRBV6-5 and the J gene is TRBJ2-2, with the D gene too uncertain to name. In nucleotide form, the sequence is TGTGCCAGCAGTTACTCGGGTAGCACCGGGGAGCTGTTTTTT. It translates as CASSYSGSTGELFF.